This TCR beta chain was documented in a study of cytomegalovirus exposure and HLA in healthy donors. General study results and limits: Specificity for CMV antigens was confirmed in vitro for three of the CMV-associated chains. In a later analysis, a genetic analysis reported fewer productive-TCR N-insertions in an Asian-associated ancestry cluster than the cohort average. As immune exposure information, only CMV serostatus was available.

As for this clone: As yet, its antigen is unknown.

The PCR made use of 60 Vbeta and 13 Jbeta primers. This table comes from immunoSEQ multiplex PCR, and its TCRdb copy is limited to in-frame clones, with some not included. This table holds about 150,000 clones, about four fifths found once. This CDR3 contains 16 residues. With 6 bases clipped from V and 0 bases from J, the junction kept 9 bases outside the gene matches. From germline, CDR1 is MNHEY and CDR2 SMNVEV (reference sequence). The sequenced sample was PBMCs. The chain couples TRBV27 to TRBJ2-3, with 7 bases lining up with TRBD1. The receptor's source is a man aged 25 to 40 in good health and CMV-seropositive. The CDR3 protein is CASSLGTASSTDTQYF. The DNA for the CDR3 is TGTGCCAGCAGCCTTGGGACAGCCTCTAGCACAGATACGCAGTATTTT.